What follows are 11 T cell receptor beta chains derived from one specimen sequenced in a study of T cell responses to AZD1222 COVID-19 vaccine. The data were produced by immunoSEQ multiplex PCR, yet TCRdb's version contains in-frame clones alone and is incomplete. The sample carries about 86,000 clones, more than 90% recorded once. The starting material was peripheral blood, obtained on day 0 of AZD1222 vaccination. The receptors stem from an adult in good health.

The chain recombines TRBV28 with TRBJ1-2; 7 nucleotides line up with TRBD1. This CDR3 spans 13 amino acids. J lost 5 bases, V lost 7 bases, and 7 bases had no gene match. The germline gives CDR1 MDHEN, CDR2 SYDVKM. The CDR3 reads CASIETGEYGYTF. DNA for the CDR3: TGTGCCAGCATCGAAACAGGGGAATATGGCTACACCTTC.

The chain carries TRBV5-1 and TRBJ1-4; no clear D gene. V shed 1 base and J shed 3 bases, with 4 bases lying between them. The CDR3 is 13 amino acids. Germline-derived CDR1 and CDR2 are SGHRS and YFSETQ. This CDR3 reads CASSLSPNEKLFF. Here the CDR3 DNA reads TGCGCCAGCAGCTTGAGTCCTAATGAAAAACTGTTTTTT.

This clone appeared a single time. CDR3 sequence reads: CASSPPDGGEKLFF. The CDR3 DNA reads TGTGCCAGCTCACCACCTGATGGGGGAGAAAAACTGTTTTTT. The rearrangement links TRBV18 to TRBJ1-4; a possible D gene is TRBD1 (5 bases). The CDR3 runs to 14 residues. Per the germline V gene, CDR1 is KGHSH and CDR2 is LQKENI. V lost 0 bases, J lost 8 bases, and 10 bases lay in between.

CDR3 protein: CAIKPRGLSGNTIYF. The CDR3 bases are TGTGCCATCAAACCACGGGGCCTCTCTGGAAACACCATATATTTT. The chain recombines TRBV10-3 with TRBJ1-3; tentative D call: TRBD1 (5 bases). This CDR3 spans 15 amino acids. Trimming pared 7 bases from V and 0 bases from J, leaving 13 bases between. Germline lookup yields CDR1 ENHRY and CDR2 SYGVKD.

This chain links TRBV5-1 with TRBJ1-2; no clear D gene. V lost 0 bases and J lost 2, with 5 bases in between. Germline lookup yields CDR1 SGHRS and CDR2 YFSETQ. CDR3 length: 13 residues. The CDR3 region has the DNA TGCGCCAGCAGCTTGGTACAGAACTATGGCTACACCTTC. Translating gives CASSLVQNYGYTF. Full variable domain (outside the CDR3, taken from reference TRBV5-1 and TRBJ1-2): KAGVTQTPRYLIKTRGQQVTLSCSPISGHRSVSWYQQTPGQGLQFLFEYFSETQRNKGNFPGRFSGRQFSNSRSEMNVSTLELGDSALYLCASSLVQNYGYTFGSGTRLTVV.

The V call is TRBV6-5, the J call TRBJ1-5, with 9 bases matching TRBD1. Per germline, CDR1 MNHEY and CDR2 SVGAGI. With 0 bases clipped from V and 6 bases from J, the junction kept 6 bases outside the gene matches. CDR3 length: 16 amino acids. The CDR3 spells CASSYSKTGGSQPQHF. The CDR3, as DNA: TGTGCCAGCAGTTACTCGAAGACAGGGGGGAGTCAGCCCCAGCATTTT.

The genes are TRBV7-9 and TRBJ1-2; D remains unclear. The CDR3 runs 16 residues. Germline values: CDR1 SEHNR, CDR2 FQNEAQ (reference sequence). V was trimmed by 5 bases and J by 2 bases, leaving 18 bases between them. In DNA form, the CDR3 reads TGTGCCAGCAGCCCACGCGAAGCCCTTCCCAACTATGGCTACACCTTC. As protein: CASSPREALPNYGYTF.

This sequence joins TRBV30 and TRBJ2-2; D is uncertain. V was pared by 4 bases and J by 7 bases, with 13 bases between. In germline, CDR1 is GTSNPN, CDR2 SVGIG (reference sequence). The CDR3 covers 13 residues. This chain's CDR3 is CAWTNRMSGELFF. As DNA, the CDR3 is TGTGCCTGGACAAACCGCATGAGCGGGGAGCTGTTTTTT.

The chain joins TRBV25-1 to TRBJ2-7; 7 bases are a match to TRBD2. Germline loops: CDR1 MGHDK, CDR2 SYGVNS. The junction had 2 bases not matched to a gene; V was cut back by 3 bases and J by 0 bases. The CDR3 length is 14 residues. CDR3 coding DNA: TGTGCCAGCAGTGACCCGGGGGGCTCCTACGAGCAGTACTTC. Amino acids: CASSDPGGSYEQYF.

This rearrangement joins TRBV2 to TRBJ2-1, with a weak D call TRBD1 (6 bases). Germline CDR1 reads SNHLY; CDR2 reads FYNNEI. The CDR3 runs to 11 residues. V was cut by 7 bases and J by 6 bases, with 7 bases left in between. The CDR3 coding sequence is TGTGCCAGCACCAGGGGCAATGAGCAGTTCTTC. It specifies CASTRGNEQFF.

The chain is built from TRBV7-2 and TRBJ1-1; D not certain. CDR1 is SGHTA and CDR2 is FQGNSA in the germline V gene. The CDR3 is made up of 15 amino acids. Trimming removed 5 bases from V and 3 bases from J, with 16 bases in between. Here the CDR3 DNA reads TGTGCCAGCAGCCGCAGGAGGACCTCGGACACTGAAGCTTTCTTT. Translated: CASSRRRTSDTEAFF.